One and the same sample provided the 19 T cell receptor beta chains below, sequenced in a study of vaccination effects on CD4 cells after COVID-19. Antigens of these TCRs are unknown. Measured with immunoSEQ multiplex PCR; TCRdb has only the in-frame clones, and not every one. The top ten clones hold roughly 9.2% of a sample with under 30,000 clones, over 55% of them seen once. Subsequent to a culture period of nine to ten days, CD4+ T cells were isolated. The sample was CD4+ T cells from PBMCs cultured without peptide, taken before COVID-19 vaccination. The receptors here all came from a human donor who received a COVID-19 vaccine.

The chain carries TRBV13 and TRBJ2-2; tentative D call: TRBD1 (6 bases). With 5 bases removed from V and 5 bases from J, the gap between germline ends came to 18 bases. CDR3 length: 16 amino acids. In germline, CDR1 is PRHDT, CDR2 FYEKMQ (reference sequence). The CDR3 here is CASSPPGQGTTGELFF. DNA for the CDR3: TGTGCCAGCAGCCCCCCCGGTCAGGGGACGACCGGGGAGCTGTTTTTT.

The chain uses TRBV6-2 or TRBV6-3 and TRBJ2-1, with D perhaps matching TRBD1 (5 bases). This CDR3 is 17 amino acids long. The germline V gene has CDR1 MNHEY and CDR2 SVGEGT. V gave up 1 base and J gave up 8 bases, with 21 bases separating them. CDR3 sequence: CASSYFGRTMRLHEQFF. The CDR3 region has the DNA TGTGCCAGCAGTTACTTTGGCAGGACAATGAGGCTCCATGAGCAGTTCTTC.

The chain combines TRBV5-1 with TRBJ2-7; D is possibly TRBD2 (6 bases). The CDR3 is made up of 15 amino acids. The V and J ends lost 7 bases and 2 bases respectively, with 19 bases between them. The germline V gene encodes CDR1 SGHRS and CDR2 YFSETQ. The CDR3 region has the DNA TGCGCCAGCGGACCCGGAGGGACGGATCCCTACGAGCAGTACTTC. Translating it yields CASGPGGTDPYEQYF.

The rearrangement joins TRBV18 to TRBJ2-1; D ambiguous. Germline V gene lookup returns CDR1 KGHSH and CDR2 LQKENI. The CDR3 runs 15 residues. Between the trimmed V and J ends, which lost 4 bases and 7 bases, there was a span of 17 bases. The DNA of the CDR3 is TGTGCCAGCTCACTTAGACCGACCCTCGATAATGAGCAGTTCTTC. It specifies CASSLRPTLDNEQFF.

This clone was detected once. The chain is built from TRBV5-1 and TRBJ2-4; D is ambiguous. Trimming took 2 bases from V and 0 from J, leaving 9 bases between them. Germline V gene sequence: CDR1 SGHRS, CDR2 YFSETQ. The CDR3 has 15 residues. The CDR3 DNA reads TGCGCCAGCAGCTTTGACACGATAGCCAAAAACATTCAGTACTTC. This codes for CASSFDTIAKNIQYF.

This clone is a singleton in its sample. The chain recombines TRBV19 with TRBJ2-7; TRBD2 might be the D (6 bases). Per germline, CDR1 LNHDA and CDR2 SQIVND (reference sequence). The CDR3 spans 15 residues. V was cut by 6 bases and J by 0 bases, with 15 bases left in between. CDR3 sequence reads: CASSSAGGNSYEQYF. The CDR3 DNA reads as TGTGCCAGTAGCAGCGCCGGGGGAAACTCCTACGAGCAGTACTTC.

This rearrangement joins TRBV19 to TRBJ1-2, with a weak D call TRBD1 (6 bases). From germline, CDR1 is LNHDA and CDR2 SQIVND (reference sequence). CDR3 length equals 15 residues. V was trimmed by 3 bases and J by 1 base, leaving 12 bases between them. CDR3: CASSMSGANNYGYTF. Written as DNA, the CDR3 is TGTGCCAGTAGTATGTCAGGGGCCAATAACTATGGCTACACCTTC.

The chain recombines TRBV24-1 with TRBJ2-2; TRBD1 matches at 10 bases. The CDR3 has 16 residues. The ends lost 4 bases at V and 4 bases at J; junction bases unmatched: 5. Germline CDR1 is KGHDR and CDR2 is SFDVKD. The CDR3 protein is CATSDPRTGGTGELFF. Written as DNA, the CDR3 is TGTGCCACCAGTGACCCCCGGACAGGGGGCACCGGGGAGCTGTTTTTT.

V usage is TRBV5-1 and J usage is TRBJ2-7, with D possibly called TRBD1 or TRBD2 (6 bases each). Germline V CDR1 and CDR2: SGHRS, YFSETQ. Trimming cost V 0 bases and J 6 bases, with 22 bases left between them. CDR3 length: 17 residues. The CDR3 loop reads CASSLGPRGGVSVEQYF. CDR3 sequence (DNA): TGCGCCAGCAGCTTGGGCCCCAGGGGAGGAGTTAGTGTCGAGCAGTACTTC. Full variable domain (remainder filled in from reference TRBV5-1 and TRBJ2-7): KAGVTQTPRYLIKTRGQQVTLSCSPISGHRSVSWYQQTPGQGLQFLFEYFSETQRNKGNFPGRFSGRQFSNSRSEMNVSTLELGDSALYLCASSLGPRGGVSVEQYFGPGTRLTVT.

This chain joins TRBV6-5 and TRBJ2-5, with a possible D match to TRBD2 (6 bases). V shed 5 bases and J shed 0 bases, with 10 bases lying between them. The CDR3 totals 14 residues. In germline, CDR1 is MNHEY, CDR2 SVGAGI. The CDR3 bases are TGTGCCAGCAGTCCACGGGGGTACCAAGAGACCCAGTACTTC. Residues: CASSPRGYQETQYF.

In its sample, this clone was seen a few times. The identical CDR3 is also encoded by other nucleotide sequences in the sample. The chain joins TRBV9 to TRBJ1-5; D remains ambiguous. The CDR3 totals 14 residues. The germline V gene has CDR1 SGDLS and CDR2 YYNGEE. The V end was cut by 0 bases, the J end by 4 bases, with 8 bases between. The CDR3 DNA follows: TGTGCCAGCAGCGTAGGTACGGTGAATCAGCCCCAGCATTTT. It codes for CASSVGTVNQPQHF.

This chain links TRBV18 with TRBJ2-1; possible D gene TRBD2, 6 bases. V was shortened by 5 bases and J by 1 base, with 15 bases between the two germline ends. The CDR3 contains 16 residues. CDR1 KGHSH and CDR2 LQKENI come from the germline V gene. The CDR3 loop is CASSKLAEHSYNEQFF. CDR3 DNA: TGTGCCAGCTCAAAGTTAGCGGAGCATTCCTACAATGAGCAGTTCTTC.

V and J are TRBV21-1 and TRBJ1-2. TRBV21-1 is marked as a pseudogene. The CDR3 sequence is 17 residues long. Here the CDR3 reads CASSQKNGTGRNYGYTF. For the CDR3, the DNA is TGTGCCAGCAGTCAAAAGAATGGGACGGGACGAAACTATGGCTACACCTTC.

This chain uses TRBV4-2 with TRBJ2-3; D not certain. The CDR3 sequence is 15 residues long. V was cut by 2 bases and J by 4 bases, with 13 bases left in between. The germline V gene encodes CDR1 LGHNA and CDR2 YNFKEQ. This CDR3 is CASSQSWAFADTQYF. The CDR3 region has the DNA TGTGCCAGCAGCCAATCCTGGGCGTTCGCAGATACGCAGTATTTT.

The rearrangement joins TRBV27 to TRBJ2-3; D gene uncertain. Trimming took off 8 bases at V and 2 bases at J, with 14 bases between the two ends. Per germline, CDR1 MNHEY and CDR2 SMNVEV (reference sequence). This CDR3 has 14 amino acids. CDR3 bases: TGTGCCAGCGATTACGACCGAATCACAGATACGCAGTATTTT. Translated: CASDYDRITDTQYF.

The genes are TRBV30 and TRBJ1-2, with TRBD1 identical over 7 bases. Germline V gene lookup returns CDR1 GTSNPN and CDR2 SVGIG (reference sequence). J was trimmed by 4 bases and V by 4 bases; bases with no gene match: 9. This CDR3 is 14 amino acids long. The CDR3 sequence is CAWNLAGGSYGYTF. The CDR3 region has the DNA TGTGCCTGGAATCTCGCAGGGGGATCCTATGGCTACACCTTC.

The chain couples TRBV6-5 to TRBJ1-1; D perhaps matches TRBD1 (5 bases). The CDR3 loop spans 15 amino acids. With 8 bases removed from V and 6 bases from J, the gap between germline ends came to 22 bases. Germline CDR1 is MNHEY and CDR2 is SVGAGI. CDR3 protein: CASSNYAGGGSEAFF. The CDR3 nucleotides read TGTGCCAGCTCGAATTATGCGGGGGGAGGATCTGAAGCTTTCTTT.

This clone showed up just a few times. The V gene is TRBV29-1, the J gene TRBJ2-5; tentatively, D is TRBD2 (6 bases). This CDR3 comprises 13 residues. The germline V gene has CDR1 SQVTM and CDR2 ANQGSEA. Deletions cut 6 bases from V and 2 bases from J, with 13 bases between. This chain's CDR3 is CSVAGGIQETQYF. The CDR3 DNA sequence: TGCAGCGTCGCTGGAGGGATTCAAGAGACCCAGTACTTC.

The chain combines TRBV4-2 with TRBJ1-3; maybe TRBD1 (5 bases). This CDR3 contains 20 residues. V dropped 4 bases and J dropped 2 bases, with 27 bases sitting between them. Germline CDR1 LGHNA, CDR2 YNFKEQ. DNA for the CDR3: TGTGCCAGCAGCCGTCATGCTGGCGGAAGCAGGGATTCTCCTGGAAACACCATATATTTT. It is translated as CASSRHAGGSRDSPGNTIYF.